What follows are 30 T cell receptor beta chains derived from one specimen sequenced in a study of OX40 agonist ivuxolimab in advanced cancers. Sequencing was performed with immunoSEQ multiplex PCR; in TCRdb, only in-frame clones are kept and a portion is missing. This sample has 90,000 to 100,000 clones, with 80% to 90% found just once. This material consisted of CD4+ or CD8+ T cells sorted from blood, taken in a trial of the OX40 agonist ivuxolimab. The receptors stem from an adult with an advanced solid tumor such as melanoma, head and neck, liver or kidney cancer.

A few counts support this clone. The chain employs TRBV29-1 and TRBJ1-5; 9 bases agree with TRBD1. V lost 4 bases, J lost 4 bases, and 2 bases stayed unmatched. The germline V gene encodes CDR1 SQVTM and CDR2 ANQGSEA. The length of the CDR3 is 13 residues. CDR3 coding DNA: TGCAGCGTTGGGGGGACAGGGAATCAGCCCCAGCATTTT. Translation gives CSVGGTGNQPQHF. Full variable domain (remainder filled in from reference TRBV29-1 and TRBJ1-5): SAVISQKPSRDICQRGTSLTIQCQVDSQVTMMFWYRQQPGQSLTLIATANQGSEATYESGFVIDKFPISRPNLTFSTLTVSNMSPEDSSIYLCSVGGTGNQPQHFGDGTRLSIL.

The chain carries TRBV5-6 and TRBJ1-2, with TRBD1 matching 8 bases. After removal of 1 base from V and 4 bases from J, the junction contained 9 bases not matched to a gene. CDR3 length: 16 amino acids. In germline, CDR1 is SGHDT, CDR2 YYEEEE. The CDR3 loop reads CASSLTGGIGIYGYTF. As DNA, the CDR3 is TGTGCCAGCAGCTTGACAGGGGGTATTGGGATCTATGGCTACACCTTC.

This sequence joins TRBV18 and TRBJ2-1; TRBD2 might be the D (6 bases). This CDR3 contains 16 residues. The V end lost 3 bases, the J end lost 3 bases, and 15 bases lay between the germline ends. Per the germline V gene, CDR1 is KGHSH and CDR2 is LQKENI. The CDR3 DNA reads as TGTGCCAGCTCACCGCCTGGGGCTAGCGTCTACAATGAGCAGTTCTTC. It codes for CASSPPGASVYNEQFF.

The V gene is TRBV5-5, the J gene TRBJ1-6; D remains unclear. V was clipped by 0 bases and J by 7 bases, with 5 bases between them. This CDR3 spans 13 amino acids. CDR1 is SGHKS and CDR2 is YYEKEE in the germline V gene (reference sequence). CDR3 in amino acids: CASSLDGNSPLHF. CDR3 in DNA: TGTGCCAGCAGCTTGGATGGGAATTCACCCCTCCACTTT.

This chain connects TRBV5-1 to TRBJ2-1; 7 bases line up with TRBD1. The CDR3 is 13 amino acids. Germline CDR1 and CDR2: SGHRS and YFSETQ. The J segment lost 7 bases and the V segment lost 0 bases, leaving 1 base of the junction unmatched. The CDR3 is CASSLEQGNEQFF. CDR3 DNA: TGCGCCAGCAGCTTGGAACAGGGGAATGAGCAGTTCTTC. Full variable domain (remainder filled in from reference TRBV5-1 and TRBJ2-1): KAGVTQTPRYLIKTRGQQVTLSCSPISGHRSVSWYQQTPGQGLQFLFEYFSETQRNKGNFPGRFSGRQFSNSRSEMNVSTLELGDSALYLCASSLEQGNEQFFGPGTRLTVL.

At least ten counts were recorded for this clone. Relative to the germline gene, one junction end is altered; a read error may explain this. The CDR3 DNA reads as TGTGCCAGCAGCTTGGGCACCGCCTCCCATAATTCACCCCTCCACTTT. As protein: CASSLGTASHNSPLHF. The rearrangement links TRBV5-6 to TRBJ1-6; D not certain. Germline values: CDR1 SGHDT, CDR2 YYEEEE. The CDR3 is made up of 16 amino acids.

The chain links TRBV11-2 to TRBJ2-3; D uncertain. Germline lookup yields CDR1 SGHAT and CDR2 FQNNGV. This CDR3 region has 11 residues. V lost 7 bases, J lost 0 bases, and 2 bases lay in between. The CDR3 is CASTSTDTQYF. CDR3 sequence (DNA): TGTGCCAGCACCAGCACAGATACGCAGTATTTT.

This clone has a handful of counts. The gene calls are TRBV7-9 and TRBJ2-5; D is uncertain. The germline V and J ends were trimmed by 5 bases and 5 bases, with 9 bases remaining between them. Per germline, CDR1 SEHNR and CDR2 FQNEAQ (reference sequence). The CDR3 is 12 residues long. CDR3: CASSPSVETQYF. CDR3 nucleotides: TGTGCCAGCAGCCCCAGTGTCGAGACCCAGTACTTC.

V is TRBV5-4 and J is TRBJ2-1; D unclear. V lost 0 bases to trimming and J lost 0 bases, with 7 bases between them. CDR3 length: 15 amino acids. Germline lookup yields CDR1 SGHNT and CDR2 YYREEE (reference sequence). The CDR3 here is CASSLVTVSYNEQFF. CDR3 nucleotides: TGTGCCAGCAGCTTGGTAACAGTCTCCTACAATGAGCAGTTCTTC.

The CDR3 here is CASSLQFSGANVLTF. The DNA for the CDR3 is TGTGCCAGCAGTCTACAGTTCTCTGGGGCCAACGTCCTGACTTTC. V is TRBV28 and J is TRBJ2-6, with D uncertain. The ends were cut back, 5 bases at V and 0 bases at J, with 8 bases in the middle. The length of the CDR3 is 15 residues. Germline CDR1 is MDHEN and CDR2 is SYDVKM.

This rearrangement joins TRBV28 to TRBJ1-5, with D possibly being TRBD1 (5 bases). Trimming left V 11 bases short and J 3 bases short, with 11 bases between. Germline lookup yields CDR1 MDHEN and CDR2 SYDVKM. There are 12 residues in the CDR3. The CDR3 loop is CALGGNNQPQHF. In DNA form, the CDR3 reads TGTGCCTTGGGGGGGAACAATCAGCCCCAGCATTTT. Supplemented by reference TRBV28 and TRBJ1-5, the full variable domain reads DVKVTQSSRYLVKRTGEKVFLECVQDMDHENMFWYRQDPGLGLRLIYFSYDVKMKEKGDIPEGYSVSREKKERFSLILESASTNQTSMYLCALGGNNQPQHFGDGTRLSIL.

The chain employs TRBV5-1 and TRBJ1-2, with D hard to call. Germline values: CDR1 SGHRS, CDR2 YFSETQ. There are 15 residues in the CDR3. Trimming cost V 0 bases and J 3 bases, with 12 bases left between them. CDR3 nucleotide sequence: TGCGCCAGCAGCTTGGAGGGCAGGAAGGACTATGGCTACACCTTC. It codes for CASSLEGRKDYGYTF.

The chain is built from TRBV6-1 and TRBJ1-1, with TRBD1 identical over 7 bases. The germline V gene encodes CDR1 MNHNS and CDR2 SASEGT. The CDR3 loop spans 13 amino acids. V was clipped by 11 bases and J by 0 bases; unmatched bases: 6. The CDR3 DNA reads TGTGCCCTGGGGGGACAGATGAACACTGAAGCTTTCTTT. Amino acid sequence: CALGGQMNTEAFF.

This clone has just a few counts. In DNA form, the CDR3 reads TGTGCCAGCAAACAAAGGAGTCTAGCGGGATCCTACGAGCAGTACGTC. It is translated as CASKQRSLAGSYEQYV. V gene TRBV21-1 combines with J gene TRBJ2-7; the DNA was not compared with TRBD2, the D call given in the table. TRBV21-1 is a known pseudogene. The CDR3 spans 16 residues.

The CDR3 DNA sequence: TGTGCTAGTCAAGGGGGGGGAAACACTGAAGCTTTCTTT. Translation: CASQGGGNTEAFF. The V call is TRBV12-5, the J call TRBJ1-1; D is perhaps TRBD1 (6 bases). V dropped 8 bases and J dropped 2 bases, with 12 bases sitting between them. The CDR3 is 13 residues long. Germline-derived CDR1 and CDR2 are LGHNT and FRNRAP.

This clone was seen only a few times. This chain joins TRBV28 and TRBJ2-5; 7 bases map to TRBD1. J was trimmed by 5 bases and V by 5 bases; bases with no gene match: 8. This CDR3 has 14 amino acids. Germline V gives CDR1 MDHEN, CDR2 SYDVKM. This CDR3 is CASSTTGVDETQYF. Here the CDR3 DNA reads TGTGCCAGCAGTACCACAGGGGTAGACGAGACCCAGTACTTC.

The rearrangement joins TRBV27 to TRBJ2-3, with 11 bases identical to TRBD2. This CDR3 region has 15 residues. Germline CDR1 MNHEY, CDR2 SMNVEV (reference sequence). V dropped 4 bases and J dropped 4; count of bases not matched to a gene: 4. The CDR3 region has the DNA TGTGCCAGCAGTTCCCTAGCGGGAGGATCAGATACGCAGTATTTT. It translates to CASSSLAGGSDTQYF.

V is TRBV28 and J is TRBJ1-4; 7 bases agree with TRBD1. Germline lookup yields CDR1 MDHEN and CDR2 SYDVKM. The CDR3 runs to 14 residues. V was pared by 4 bases and J by 7 bases, with 6 bases of the junction left unmatched. CDR3 DNA: TGTGCCAGCAGTTCGGGACAGAGTGGTGAAAAACTGTTTTTT. This gives the protein CASSSGQSGEKLFF.

The CDR3 DNA follows: TGTGCCAGCGAGACAGCGACGAACACTGAAGCTTTCTTT. This encodes CASETATNTEAFF. The chain recombines TRBV19 with TRBJ1-1, with D tentatively TRBD1 (5 bases). The CDR3 loop spans 13 amino acids. V lost 9 bases to trimming and J lost 1 base, with 12 bases between them. CDR1 LNHDA and CDR2 SQIVND come from the germline V gene (reference sequence).

V is TRBV10-1 and J is TRBJ2-1, with D possibly TRBD2 on 6 matching bases. V dropped 4 bases and J dropped 3 bases, with 16 bases sitting between them. Germline V gene sequence: CDR1 WNHNN, CDR2 SYGVQD (reference sequence). The CDR3 is 16 amino acids. The CDR3 region is CASSAFSGGLYNEQFF. Written as DNA, the CDR3 is TGCGCCAGCAGTGCGTTTTCCGGAGGGCTCTACAATGAGCAGTTCTTC.

The J gene is TRBJ2-3, the V gene TRBV5-1; unclear D gene. Trimming took 0 bases from V and 2 from J, leaving 4 bases between them. The CDR3 length is 13 residues. In germline, CDR1 is SGHRS, CDR2 YFSETQ. DNA of the CDR3: TGCGCCAGCAGCTTGGGGGACACAGATACGCAGTATTTT. Its protein product is CASSLGDTDTQYF.

The V gene is TRBV11-2, the J gene TRBJ1-2; D is unclear. Germline CDR1 and CDR2: SGHAT and FQNNGV. Trimming removed 1 base from V and 0 bases from J, with 15 bases in between. The CDR3 runs 17 residues. The CDR3 protein is CASSLGVLAGANYGYTF. The CDR3 coding sequence is TGTGCCAGCAGCTTAGGGGTTTTAGCCGGGGCTAACTATGGCTACACCTTC.

The chain is built from TRBV5-1 and TRBJ2-7, with no clear D. CDR1 and CDR2 (germline): SGHRS, YFSETQ. V lost 0 bases and J lost 6, with 10 bases in between. This CDR3 region has 13 residues. The CDR3 loop is CASSLDSQLEQYF. The CDR3 bases are TGCGCCAGCAGCTTGGATAGTCAGCTCGAGCAGTACTTC.

Worth noting for this clone: The same CDR3 can be traced to other DNA sequences in this sample. This chain uses TRBV18 with TRBJ2-5; the D gene is possibly TRBD1 (5 bases). Trimming stripped 3 bases from V and 3 bases from J, with 5 bases between. The CDR3 length is 12 residues. Germline values: CDR1 KGHSH, CDR2 LQKENI. As DNA, the CDR3 is TGTGCCAGCTCACCCAGGGAAGAGACCCAGTACTTC. It yields the protein CASSPREETQYF.

This chain links TRBV28 with TRBJ2-7; weak D call: TRBD1 (5 bases). In germline, CDR1 is MDHEN, CDR2 SYDVKM. The CDR3 extends over 16 amino acids. The V end lost 6 bases, the J end lost 7 bases, and 25 bases lay between the germline ends. CDR3 loop: CASSIESDIPMREQYF. CDR3 in DNA: TGTGCCAGCAGCATAGAGTCGGACATCCCTATGAGGGAGCAGTACTTC.

The J gene is TRBJ1-5, the V gene TRBV28; tentatively, D is TRBD1 (6 bases). The V gene's germline CDR1 is MDHEN and CDR2 SYDVKM. Trimming shortened V by 2 bases and J by 1 base, and 12 bases separated the two germline ends. CDR3 size: 16 residues. The CDR3 spells CASSLRGAPSNQPQHF. The CDR3 nucleotides are TGTGCCAGCAGTTTACGGGGGGCACCCAGCAATCAGCCCCAGCATTTT.

V is TRBV6-6 and J is TRBJ1-6, with D uncertain. The CDR3 is 12 amino acids. In germline, CDR1 is MNHNY, CDR2 SVGAGI (reference sequence). The germline V and J ends were trimmed by 8 bases and 3 bases, with 5 bases remaining between them. DNA of the CDR3: TGTGCCAGCCGGGACTATAATTCACCCCTCCACTTT. This codes for CASRDYNSPLHF.

The chain joins TRBV7-8 to TRBJ2-7; 9 bases agree with TRBD2. Germline CDR1 is SGHVS and CDR2 is FQNEAQ. The CDR3 has 16 amino acids. The V segment lost 6 bases and the J segment 0 bases; nucleotides outside the gene matches: 9. The CDR3 is CASSGGQREVSYEQYF. The CDR3 bases are TGTGCCAGCAGTGGGGGCCAGCGGGAGGTCTCCTACGAGCAGTACTTC.

CDR3 region: CASSLTAPGSKNIQYF. CDR3 DNA sequence: TGTGCCAGCAGTTTAACGGCCCCCGGGAGCAAAAACATTCAGTACTTC. The chain joins TRBV27 to TRBJ2-4; D might be TRBD2 (6 bases). The germline CDR1 and CDR2 sequences are MNHEY and SMNVEV (reference sequence). This CDR3 is built from 16 residues. The V end was cut by 2 bases, the J end by 3 bases, with 14 bases between.

The chain joins TRBV7-2 to TRBJ2-1; D may be TRBD1 or TRBD2 (5 bases each). The CDR3 has 16 residues. Looked up from germline, CDR1 is SGHTA and CDR2 is FQGNSA. V was trimmed by 1 base and J by 10 bases, leaving 20 bases between them. Written as DNA, the CDR3 is TGTGCCAGCAGCTTAGTTCCGGGACCAACAATGGTAGAGCAGTTCTTC. Encoded protein: CASSLVPGPTMVEQFF.